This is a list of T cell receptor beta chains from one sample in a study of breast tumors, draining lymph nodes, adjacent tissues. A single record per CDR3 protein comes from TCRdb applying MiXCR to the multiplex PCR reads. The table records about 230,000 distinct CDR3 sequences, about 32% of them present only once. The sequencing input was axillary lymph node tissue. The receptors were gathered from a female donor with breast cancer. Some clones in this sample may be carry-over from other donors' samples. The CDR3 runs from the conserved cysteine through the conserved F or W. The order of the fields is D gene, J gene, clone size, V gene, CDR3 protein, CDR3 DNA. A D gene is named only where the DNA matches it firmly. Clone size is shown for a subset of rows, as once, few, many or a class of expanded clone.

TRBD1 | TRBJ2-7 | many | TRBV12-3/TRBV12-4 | CASSSTKGTGVAYEQYF | TGTGCCAGCAGTTCCACCAAAGGGACAGGGGTGGCCTACGAGCAGTACTTC
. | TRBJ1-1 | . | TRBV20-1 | CSARRVGNTEAFF | TGCAGTGCTAGGAGAGTGGGAAACACTGAAGCTTTCTTT
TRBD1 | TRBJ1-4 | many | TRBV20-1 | CSASTGETEKLFF | TGCAGTGCTAGTACAGGGGAGACTGAAAAACTGTTTTTT
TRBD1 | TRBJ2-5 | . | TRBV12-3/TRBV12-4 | CASRDRETQYF | TGTGCCAGCAGGGACAGGGAGACCCAGTACTTC
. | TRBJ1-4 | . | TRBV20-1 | CSALGQGANEQFFGPGTYEKLFF | .
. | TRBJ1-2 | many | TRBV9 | CASSKGPYGYTF | TGTGCCAGCAGCAAGGGTCCCTATGGCTACACCTTC
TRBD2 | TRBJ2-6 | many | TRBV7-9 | CASNSGRASGANVLTF | TGTGCCAGCAACAGCGGGAGGGCCTCTGGGGCCAACGTCCTGACTTTC
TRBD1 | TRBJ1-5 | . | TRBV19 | CATRDRGGYSETQHF | TGTGCCACTAGGGACCGAGGGGGCTATTCTGAGACCCAGCATTTT
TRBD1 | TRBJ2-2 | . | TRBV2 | CASRRQGGTGELFF | TGTGCCAGCAGGCGACAGGGCGGAACCGGGGAGCTGTTTTTT
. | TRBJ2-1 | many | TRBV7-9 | CASSLAGGDEQFF | TGTGCCAGCAGCTTAGCGGGAGGCGATGAGCAGTTCTTC
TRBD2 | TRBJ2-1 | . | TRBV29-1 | CSVDSVAGKNNEQFF | TGCAGCGTTGATTCGGTAGCGGGAAAGAACAATGAGCAGTTCTTC
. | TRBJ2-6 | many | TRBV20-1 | CSASARHSGANVLTF | TGCAGTGCTAGCGCCCGACACTCTGGGGCCAACGTCCTGACTTTC
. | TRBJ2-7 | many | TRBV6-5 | CASSYSGRNEQYF | TGTGCCAGCAGTTACTCAGGCAGAAACGAGCAGTACTTC
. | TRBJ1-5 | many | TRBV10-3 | CAISELSNQPQHF | TGTGCCATCAGTGAACTTAGCAATCAGCCCCAGCATTTT
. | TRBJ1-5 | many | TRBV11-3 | CASSLSAGKPQHF | TGTGCCAGCAGCTTATCTGCGGGGAAGCCCCAGCATTTT
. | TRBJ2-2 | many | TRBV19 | CASSIVMTGELFF | TGTGCCAGTAGTATAGTTATGACCGGGGAGCTGTTTTTT
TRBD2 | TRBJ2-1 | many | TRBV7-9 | CASSFTGTSGTNEQFF | TGTGCCAGCAGCTTCACCGGGACTAGCGGGACCAATGAGCAGTTCTTC
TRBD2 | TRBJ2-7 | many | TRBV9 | CASSVGTGTSGRYEQYF | TGTGCCAGCAGCGTAGGGACCGGGACTAGCGGGAGATACGAGCAGTACTTC
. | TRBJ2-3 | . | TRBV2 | CASRKRRTDTQYF | TGTGCCAGCAGGAAGCGACGCACAGATACGCAGTATTTT
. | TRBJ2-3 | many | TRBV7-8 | CASSSPPLGTQYF | TGTGCCAGCAGCTCCCCTCCGTTGGGTACGCAGTATTTT
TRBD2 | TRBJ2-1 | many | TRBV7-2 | CASSLTSGLAGGPGNEQFF | TGTGCCAGCAGCTTAACTTCGGGACTAGCGGGAGGGCCGGGAAATGAGCAGTTCTTC
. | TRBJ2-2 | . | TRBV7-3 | CASSLPRELFF | TGTGCCAGCAGCTTACCGCGGGAGCTGTTTTTT
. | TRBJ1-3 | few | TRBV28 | CASGRTYSGNTIYF | TGTGCCAGCGGAAGGACCTACTCTGGAAACACCATATATTTT
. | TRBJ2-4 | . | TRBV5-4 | CASSWGDPPGIQYF | TGTGCCAGCAGCTGGGGGGACCCGCCGGGGATTCAGTACTTC
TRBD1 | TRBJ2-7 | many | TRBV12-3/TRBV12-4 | CASSLSPGTGVEQYF | TGTGCCAGCAGTTTGTCGCCCGGGACAGGGGTCGAGCAGTACTTC
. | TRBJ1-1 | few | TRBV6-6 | CASSLPTDMNTEAFF | TGTGCCAGCAGTTTACCGACAGATATGAACACTGAAGCTTTCTTT
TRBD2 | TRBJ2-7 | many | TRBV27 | CASSLKPSGDYEQYF | TGTGCCAGCAGTTTAAAGCCTAGCGGGGATTACGAGCAGTACTTC
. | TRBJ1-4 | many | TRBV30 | CAWSQKEKLFF | TGTGCCTGGAGCCAAAAAGAAAAACTGTTTTTT
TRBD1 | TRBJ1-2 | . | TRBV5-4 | CASSLTGGHGYTF | TGTGCCAGCAGCTTGACAGGGGGCCATGGCTACACCTTC
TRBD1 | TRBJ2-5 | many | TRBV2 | CASSLSTGQKGTQYF | TGTGCCAGCAGTCTTTCGACAGGGCAAAAGGGGACCCAGTACTTC
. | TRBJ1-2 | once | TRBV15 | CATSSSGGCGYTF | TGTGCCACCAGCAGCTCCGGGGGCTGTGGCTACACCTTC
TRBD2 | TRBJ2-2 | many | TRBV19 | CVSKNAGGTGELFF | TGTGTCAGTAAAAACGCGGGAGGTACCGGGGAGCTGTTTTTT
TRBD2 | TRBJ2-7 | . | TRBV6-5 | CASSHSVTSGRARLYEQYF | TGTGCCAGCAGTCACTCCGTAACTAGCGGGAGAGCAAGACTTTACGAGCAGTACTTC
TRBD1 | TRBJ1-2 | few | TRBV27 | CASSLSGQGARGYTF | TGTGCCAGCAGTTTATCTGGCCAGGGGGCGCGGGGCTACACCTTC
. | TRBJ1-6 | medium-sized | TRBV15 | CATSRGSGNSPLHF | TGTGCCACCAGCAGAGGCAGTGGAAATTCACCCCTCCACTTT
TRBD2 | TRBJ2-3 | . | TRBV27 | CASSFPFGLGGMADTQYF | TGTGCCAGCAGTTTTCCCTTTGGACTAGGAGGGATGGCAGATACGCAGTATTTT
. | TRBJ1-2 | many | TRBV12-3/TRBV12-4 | CASSPGMGYTF | TGTGCCAGCAGCCCCGGGATGGGCTACACCTTC
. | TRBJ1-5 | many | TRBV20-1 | CSAQRGGEGRQPQHF | TGCAGTGCCCAAAGGGGGGGGGAGGGTCGTCAGCCCCAGCATTTT
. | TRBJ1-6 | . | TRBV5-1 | CASSLGRGNNSPLHF | TGCGCCAGCAGCTTGGGTCGCGGGAATAATTCACCCCTCCACTTT
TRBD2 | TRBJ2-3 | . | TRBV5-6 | CASSLELAGRRGNEQYF | TGTGCCAGCAGCTTGGAGCTAGCGGGTCGTAGGGGCAATGAGCAGTATTTT
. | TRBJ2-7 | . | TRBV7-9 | CACSSGSYEQYF | TGTGCCTGCAGCTCCGGATCCTACGAGCAGTACTTC
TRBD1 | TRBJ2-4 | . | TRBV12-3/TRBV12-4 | CASSTQGAQKNIQYF | TGTGCCAGCTCAACTCAGGGGGCGCAGAAAAACATTCAGTACTTC
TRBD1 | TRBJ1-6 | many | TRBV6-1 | CASHPGWDRNFSPLHF | TGTGCCAGCCACCCGGGATGGGACAGGAACTTTTCACCCCTCCACTTT
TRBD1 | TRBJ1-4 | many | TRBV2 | CASSEVVVTGDEKLFF | TGTGCCAGCAGTGAAGTTGTGGTGACAGGGGATGAAAAACTGTTTTTT
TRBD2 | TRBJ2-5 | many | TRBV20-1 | CSARKAGEWRETQYF | TGCAGTGCTAGAAAAGCGGGAGAATGGAGAGAGACCCAGTACTTC
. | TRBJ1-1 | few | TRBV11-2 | CASSERGVGTEAFF | TGTGCCAGCAGCGAGAGGGGGGTAGGCACTGAAGCTTTCTTT
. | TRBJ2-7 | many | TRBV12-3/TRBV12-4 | CASSFSGLIYEQYF | TGTGCCAGCAGTTTCTCGGGGTTGATCTACGAGCAGTACTTC
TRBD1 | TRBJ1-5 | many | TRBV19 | CASSILGQGNQPQHF | TGTGCCAGTAGTATATTGGGACAGGGCAATCAGCCCCAGCATTTT
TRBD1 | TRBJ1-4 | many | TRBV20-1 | CSASGTGGEKLFF | TGCAGTGCGTCCGGGACAGGCGGGGAAAAACTGTTTTTT
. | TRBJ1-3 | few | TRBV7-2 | CASSLGLGNTIYF | TGTGCCAGCAGCTTGGGGCTAGGTAACACCATATATTTT
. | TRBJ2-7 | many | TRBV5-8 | CASSVAKNRYEQYF | TGTGCCAGCAGCGTCGCGAAGAATCGCTACGAGCAGTACTTC